The 24 T cell receptor beta chains listed next were all sequenced from one sample in a study of OX40 agonist ivuxolimab in advanced cancers. Libraries were prepared by immunoSEQ multiplex PCR; TCRdb keeps only in-frame clonotypes and omits some of them. The repertoire holds tens of thousands of clones, with approximately 86% as singletons. Sample: CD4+ or CD8+ T cells sorted from blood, taken in a trial of the OX40 agonist ivuxolimab. These receptors came from an adult with an advanced solid tumor such as melanoma, head and neck, liver or kidney cancer.

The V and J genes are TRBV6-6 and TRBJ2-7; a possible D gene is TRBD2 (5 bases). From germline, CDR1 is MNHNY and CDR2 SVGAGI (reference sequence). The CDR3 covers 15 residues. The ends were cut back, 5 bases at V and 3 bases at J, with 17 bases in the middle. The CDR3 region is CASSPQNEGLYEQYF. In nucleotides, the CDR3 is TGTGCCAGCAGTCCGCAAAATGAGGGTCTCTACGAGCAGTACTTC.

The genes are TRBV11-2 and TRBJ2-7; TRBD2 matches 11 bases. The V segment lost 6 bases and the J segment 1 base; nucleotides outside the gene matches: 2. Germline V gene data show CDR1 as SGHAT and CDR2 as FQNNGV. This CDR3 region has 14 residues. CDR3 in DNA: TGTGCCAGCAGGAGACTAGCGGGGTCCTACGAGCAGTACTTC. The encoded protein is CASRRLAGSYEQYF. The full variable domain, completed using reference TRBV11-2 and TRBJ2-7, is EAGVAQSPRYKIIEKRQSVAFWCNPISGHATLYWYQQILGQGPKLLIQFQNNGVVDDSQLPKDRFSAERLKGVDSTLKIQPAKLEDSAVYLCASRRLAGSYEQYFGPGTRLTVT.

The genes are TRBV9 and TRBJ2-3; D gene ambiguous. Trimming left V 2 bases short and J 1 base short, with 2 bases between. CDR1 is SGDLS and CDR2 is YYNGEE in the germline V gene. This CDR3 has 12 amino acids. CDR3 sequence reads: CASSVRTDTQYF. CDR3 nucleotide sequence: TGTGCCAGCAGCGTCCGCACAGATACGCAGTATTTT.

The V call is TRBV28, the J call TRBJ1-2; D perhaps matches TRBD1 (5 bases). Germline lookup yields CDR1 MDHEN and CDR2 SYDVKM. CDR3 size: 15 residues. V was cut by 1 base and J by 5 bases, with 14 bases left in between. The CDR3 spells CASSLFWGGKYGYTF. The CDR3 nucleotides read TGTGCCAGCAGTTTATTTTGGGGGGGTAAATATGGCTACACCTTC.

J is TRBJ2-7 and V is TRBV25-1; 8 bases match TRBD1. The length of the CDR3 is 14 residues. Germline V lookup: CDR1 MGHDK, CDR2 SYGVNS. Trimming took 5 bases from V and 3 from J; bases not matched to a gene: 6. For the CDR3, the DNA is TGTGCCAGCAGTAAGACAGGGGATTACTACGAGCAGTACTTC. Translation: CASSKTGDYYEQYF.

The chain couples TRBV19 to TRBJ2-2; D uncertain. V gave up 4 bases and J gave up 2 bases, with 2 bases separating them. In germline, CDR1 is LNHDA, CDR2 SQIVND (reference sequence). CDR3 size: 12 residues. CDR3 sequence: CASSRNTGELFF. Here the CDR3 DNA reads TGTGCCAGTAGTAGAAACACCGGGGAGCTGTTTTTT.

The chain is built from TRBV27 and TRBJ1-1, with 12 bases that match TRBD1. The length of the CDR3 is 14 residues. Germline V CDR1 and CDR2: MNHEY, SMNVEV (reference sequence). J gave up 5 bases and V 6 bases, and 4 bases lay outside the gene matches. The CDR3 loop reads CASRGGQGATEAFF. Written as DNA, the CDR3 is TGTGCCAGCAGGGGGGGACAGGGGGCGACTGAAGCTTTCTTT.

The gene calls are TRBV19 and TRBJ1-5; the D is unclear. The V and J ends lost 6 bases and 6 bases respectively, with 9 bases between them. Germline CDR1 is LNHDA and CDR2 is SQIVND (reference sequence). The CDR3 is made up of 12 amino acids. The CDR3 here is CASRADGQPQHF. In DNA, the CDR3 is TGTGCCAGTAGAGCGGACGGTCAGCCCCAGCATTTT.

This chain connects TRBV5-1 to TRBJ1-1; D is possibly TRBD1 (5 bases). Germline assignment: CDR1 SGHRS and CDR2 YFSETQ. CDR3 length equals 18 residues. V lost 1 base and J lost 4, with 23 bases in between. The DNA for the CDR3 is TGCGCCAGCAGCTTGTTTGTTCGGGCAGGGCCGGGGGGCACTGAAGCTTTCTTT. Its translation: CASSLFVRAGPGGTEAFF.

This sequence joins TRBV6-6 and TRBJ1-2; no definite D call. The germline V gene encodes CDR1 MNHNY and CDR2 SVGAGI (reference sequence). Trimming stripped 2 bases from V and 4 bases from J, with 8 bases between. The CDR3 covers 13 residues. CDR3 region: CASSYEEVYGYTF. DNA of the CDR3: TGTGCCAGCAGTTACGAAGAGGTCTATGGCTACACCTTC.

CDR3 residues: CATRRGSWDGYTF. The CDR3 region has the DNA TGTGCCACCAGACGAGGAAGCTGGGATGGCTACACCTTC. The chain combines TRBV27 with TRBJ1-2; D is unclear. Germline CDR1 MNHEY, CDR2 SMNVEV (reference sequence). The CDR3 loop spans 13 amino acids. Trimming cost V 10 bases and J 6 bases, with 18 bases left between them.

This sequence joins TRBV18 and TRBJ2-5; D is unresolved. The DNA end is a closer match to TRBJ2-7, so the J assignment may be wrong. The CDR3 runs 12 residues. Germline CDR1 KGHSH, CDR2 LQKENI. Written as DNA, the CDR3 is TGTGCCAGCTCACCATCGGACTACGAGCAGTACTTC. Encoded protein: CASSPSDYEQYF.

The chain carries TRBV7-9 and TRBJ2-3; 11 bases map to TRBD2. The length of the CDR3 is 18 residues. Germline trimming cut 5 bases from V and 1 base from J; bases unmatched to any gene: 11. Germline V lookup: CDR1 SEHNR, CDR2 FQNEAQ (reference sequence). The DNA of the CDR3 is TGTGCCAGCAGCCGCGGGACTAGCGGACAGGCTGGCACAGATACGCAGTATTTT. Translation: CASSRGTSGQAGTDTQYF.

The V call is TRBV5-4, the J call TRBJ2-4; 9 bases agree with TRBD1. The J segment lost 0 bases and the V segment lost 3 bases, leaving 10 bases of the junction unmatched. Germline loops: CDR1 SGHNT, CDR2 YYREEE (reference sequence). This CDR3 is 18 amino acids long. The CDR3 DNA sequence: TGTGCCAGCAGCTCCAGAACGGGACAGGGCTCAGCCAAAAACATTCAGTACTTC. This gives the protein CASSSRTGQGSAKNIQYF.

The chain has TRBV28 and TRBJ1-2; D possibly corresponds to TRBD1 (5 bases). CDR3 length equals 14 residues. Germline V gene sequence: CDR1 MDHEN, CDR2 SYDVKM. V lost 6 bases and J lost 1, with 12 bases in between. The CDR3 here is CASSRGAVNYGYTF. The CDR3 DNA sequence: TGTGCCAGCAGCCGCGGGGCAGTTAACTATGGCTACACCTTC.

The V gene is TRBV27, the J gene TRBJ2-6, with D hard to call. Germline values: CDR1 MNHEY, CDR2 SMNVEV (reference sequence). This CDR3 spans 20 amino acids. Between the trimmed V and J ends, which lost 1 base and 1 base, there was a span of 20 bases. CDR3 amino acids: CASSLLSVNSPPSGANVLTF. The DNA for the CDR3 is TGTGCCAGCAGTTTATTATCCGTTAACAGCCCCCCATCTGGGGCCAACGTCCTGACTTTC. Together with reference TRBV27 and TRBJ2-6, the CDR3 gives the full variable domain: EAQVTQNPRYLITVTGKKLTVTCSQNMNHEYMSWYRQDPGLGLRQIYYSMNVEVTDKGDVPEGYKVSRKEKRNFPLILESPSPNQTSLYFCASSLLSVNSPPSGANVLTFGAGSRLTVL.

The chain employs TRBV5-1 and TRBJ2-6, with a possible D match to TRBD1 (5 bases). Germline loops: CDR1 SGHRS, CDR2 YFSETQ. The CDR3 sequence is 14 residues long. Trimming stripped 7 bases from V and 4 bases from J, with 12 bases between. The CDR3 DNA reads TGCGCCAGCCTTACAGGCCCAGGGGCCAACGTCCTGACTTTC. Translating it yields CASLTGPGANVLTF.

CDR3 DNA sequence: TGTGCCAGCAGCTTCACAGGGGGCAGCGGCACTGAAGCTTTCTTT. Translated, it gives CASSFTGGSGTEAFF. The J gene is TRBJ1-1, the V gene TRBV14, with TRBD1 identical over 9 bases. V dropped 5 bases and J dropped 4; count of bases not matched to a gene: 8. CDR3 length: 15 residues. From germline, CDR1 is SGHDN and CDR2 FVKESK.

This chain joins TRBV7-3 and TRBJ2-3; D unclear. Germline V gene data show CDR1 as SGHTA and CDR2 as FQGTGA. V was shortened by 4 bases and J by 0 bases, with 11 bases between the two germline ends. The CDR3 covers 15 residues. CDR3: CASSSGPPSTDTQYF. Written as DNA, the CDR3 is TGTGCCAGCAGCTCCGGGCCCCCCAGCACAGATACGCAGTATTTT.

The gene calls are TRBV30 and TRBJ1-3, with D unclear. The length of the CDR3 is 12 residues. The V and J ends lost 5 bases and 4 bases respectively, with 9 bases between them. Germline-derived CDR1 and CDR2 are GTSNPN and SVGIG (reference sequence). CDR3 sequence: CAWGPRGNTIYF. The CDR3 DNA sequence: TGTGCCTGGGGGCCTAGAGGAAACACCATATATTTT.

This clone was detected only once. V is TRBV7-8 and J is TRBJ2-3; no clear D gene. Per germline, CDR1 SGHVS and CDR2 FQNEAQ. This CDR3 is 12 amino acids long. Between the trimmed V and J ends, which lost 6 bases and 0 bases, there was a span of 4 bases. The CDR3 DNA reads as TGTGCCAGCAGTCCTAGCACAGATACGCAGTATTTT. Residues: CASSPSTDTQYF.

V is TRBV19 and J is TRBJ1-1, with D hard to call. Germline assignment: CDR1 LNHDA and CDR2 SQIVND (reference sequence). V shed 4 bases and J shed 2 bases, with 2 bases lying between them. The CDR3 runs 11 residues. The DNA of the CDR3 is TGTGCCAGTAGTAGAAACACTGAAGCTTTCTTT. Its protein is CASSRNTEAFF.

The chain carries TRBV30 and TRBJ2-2; tentatively, D is TRBD2 (7 bases). Looked up from germline, CDR1 is GTSNPN and CDR2 is SVGIG (reference sequence). There are 16 residues in the CDR3. Trimming took 0 bases from V and 0 from J, leaving 11 bases between them. DNA for the CDR3: TGTGCCTGGAGTGTAGGGGGGGGTGCGAACACCGGGGAGCTGTTTTTT. It specifies CAWSVGGGANTGELFF.

The chain recombines TRBV28 with TRBJ1-2; D unresolved. Trimming took 2 bases from V and 0 from J, leaving 10 bases between them. Germline V gives CDR1 MDHEN, CDR2 SYDVKM. The CDR3 has 15 amino acids. The CDR3 loop is CASSLKGLPNYGYTF. The CDR3 DNA reads TGTGCCAGCAGTTTAAAAGGTCTTCCTAACTATGGCTACACCTTC.